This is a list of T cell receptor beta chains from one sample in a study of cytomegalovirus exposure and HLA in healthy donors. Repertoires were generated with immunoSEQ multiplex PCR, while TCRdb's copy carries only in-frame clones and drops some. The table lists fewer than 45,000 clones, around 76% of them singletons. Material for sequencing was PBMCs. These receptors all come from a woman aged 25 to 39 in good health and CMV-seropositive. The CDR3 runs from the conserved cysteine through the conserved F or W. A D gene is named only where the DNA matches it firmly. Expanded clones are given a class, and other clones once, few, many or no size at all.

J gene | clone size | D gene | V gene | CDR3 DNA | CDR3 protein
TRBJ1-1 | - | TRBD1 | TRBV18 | TGTGCCAGCTCACCACTAAAGACAGGGGTGACGAACACTGAAGCTTTCTTT | CASSPLKTGVTNTEAFF
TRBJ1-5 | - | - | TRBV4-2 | TGTGCCAGCAGCCAAGGACAGCAAAATCAGCCCCAGCATTTT | CASSQGQQNQPQHF
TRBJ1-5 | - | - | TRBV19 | TGTGCCAGTAGAGGGAGAAATGACCCAAATCAGCCCCAGCATTTT | CASRGRNDPNQPQHF
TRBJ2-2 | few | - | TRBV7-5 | TGTGTCAGAAGCTTAAGCGGGAGGGCCCTCGGGGAGCTGTTTTTT | CVRSLSGRALGELFF
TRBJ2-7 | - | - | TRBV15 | TGTGCCACCAGCGGGCTAAAGACAGTTAACTCCTACGAGCAGTACTTC | CATSGLKTVNSYEQYF
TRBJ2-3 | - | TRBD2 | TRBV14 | TGTGCCAGCAGCCAGGTTAGACTAGCAGGCACAGATACGCAGTATTTT | CASSQVRLAGTDTQYF
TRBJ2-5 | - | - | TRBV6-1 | TGTGCCAGCAGTGAAAAGTTGGGGCCGGTGGGAGAGACCCAGTACTTC | CASSEKLGPVGETQYF
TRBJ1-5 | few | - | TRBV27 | TGTGCCAGCAGGTTGGCAGGCAGCAATCAGCCCCAGCATTTT | CASRLAGSNQPQHF
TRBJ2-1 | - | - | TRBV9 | TGTGCCAGCAGCGTAGGGCCAAATGAGGATGAGCAGTTCTTC | CASSVGPNEDEQFF
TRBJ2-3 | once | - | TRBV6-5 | TGTGCCAGCAGCCACCGACAGGCGGCAGATACGCAGTATTTT | CASSHRQAADTQYF
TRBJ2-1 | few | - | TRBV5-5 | TGTGCCAGCAGCTTGGGGGGGGACCTCTACAATGAGCAGTTCTTC | CASSLGGDLYNEQFF
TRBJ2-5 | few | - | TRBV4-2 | TGTGCCAGCAGCCAAGCGGGGAGTGGAGAGACCCAGTACTTC | CASSQAGSGETQYF
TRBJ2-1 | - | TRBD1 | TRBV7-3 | TGTGCCAGCAGCCAAACAGGGGGTGAGAGGAATGAGCAGTTCTTC | CASSQTGGERNEQFF
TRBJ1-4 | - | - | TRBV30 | TGTGCCTGGAGTGTACGGGGGACCGAACTGTTTTTT | CAWSVRGTELFF
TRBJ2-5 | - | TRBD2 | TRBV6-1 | TGTGCCAGCAGTGAATTTGGAACTAGCGGGGGCCAAGAGACCCAGTACTTC | CASSEFGTSGGQETQYF
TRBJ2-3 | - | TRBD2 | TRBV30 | TGTGCCTGGAAAGTTGGGACTAGCGAAGATACGCAGTATTTT | CAWKVGTSEDTQYF
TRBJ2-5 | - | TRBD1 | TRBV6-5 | TGTGCCAGCAGTCCCCCGGGACAGAAAGAGACCCAGTACTTC | CASSPPGQKETQYF
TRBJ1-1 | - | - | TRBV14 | TGTGCCAGCAGCCAAATCGGGCGGGGTTATTCGAACACTGAAGCTTTCTTT | CASSQIGRGYSNTEAFF
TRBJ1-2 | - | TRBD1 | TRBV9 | TGTGCCAGCAGCCCGGGGGACAGCCGCTCTAACTATGGCTACACCTTC | CASSPGDSRSNYGYTF
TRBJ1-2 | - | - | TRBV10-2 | TGCGCCAGCAGTGAAAGGGGTTTGGGGGGGCACGACTATGGCTACCCCTTC | CASSERGLGGHDYGYPF
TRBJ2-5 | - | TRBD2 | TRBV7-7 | TGTGCCAGCAGCTCCCAACTACTAGCGGGAGCCCCCAAAGAGACCCAGTACTTC | CASSSQLLAGAPKETQYF
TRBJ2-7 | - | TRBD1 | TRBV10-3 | TGTGCCATCAGGGAAGGACAGGCGTCCGAGCAGCAGTACTTC | CAIREGQASEQQYF
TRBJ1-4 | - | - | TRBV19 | TGTGCCAGTAGTATTAGAGTTGTGTCAGGGTTCGTCCCAACTAATGAAAAACTGTTTTTT | CASSIRVVSGFVPTNEKLFF
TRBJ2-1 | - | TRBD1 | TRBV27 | TGTGCCAGCAGTACTAGAGGGACAGGGGCGTACAATGAGCAGTTCTTC | CASSTRGTGAYNEQFF
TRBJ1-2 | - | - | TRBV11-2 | TGTGCCAGCAGCTTATACGCGGGGGTCTCCTATGGCTACACCTTC | CASSLYAGVSYGYTF
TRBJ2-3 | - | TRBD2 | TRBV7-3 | TGTGCCAGCAGCTTATATCCCCCGGGAGGTAAAGATACGCAGTATTTT | CASSLYPPGGKDTQYF
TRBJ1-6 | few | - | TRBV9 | TGTGCCAGCAGCTTTCAAAACTTCCCTAATTCACCCCTCCACTTT | CASSFQNFPNSPLHF
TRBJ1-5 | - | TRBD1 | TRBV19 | TGTGCCAGTAGTACATGGACAGGTCGGGATCAGCCCCAGCATTTT | CASSTWTGRDQPQHF
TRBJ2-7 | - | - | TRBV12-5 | TGTGCTAGTGGCCGGGACAACTCCTACGAGCAGTACTTC | CASGRDNSYEQYF
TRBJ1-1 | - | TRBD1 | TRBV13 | TGTGCCAGCAGCACTAGGACAGGAGGAAACACTGAAGCTTTCTTT | CASSTRTGGNTEAFF
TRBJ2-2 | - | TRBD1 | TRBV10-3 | TGTGCCAGTCAAGGGACAGGGAACACCGGGGAGCTGTTTTTT | CASQGTGNTGELFF
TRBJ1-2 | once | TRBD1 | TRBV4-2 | TGTGCCAGCAGCCATCCGGGACAGGGGGTTTCTGGCTACACCTTC | CASSHPGQGVSGYTF
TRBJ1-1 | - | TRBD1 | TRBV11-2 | TGTGCCAGCAGCGCCGCAGGGGGGAGGACCCCTGAAGCTTTCTTT | CASSAAGGRTPEAFF
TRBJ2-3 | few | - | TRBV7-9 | TGTGCCAGCAGCTTTATTTCGGGCACAGATACGCAGTATTTT | CASSFISGTDTQYF
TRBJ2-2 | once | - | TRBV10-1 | TGCGCCAGCAGTGTCCAGAGGGCCGCCGGGGAGCTGTTTTTT | CASSVQRAAGELFF
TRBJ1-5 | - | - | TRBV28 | TGTGCCAGCAGTTTAAGGGGCGCGTACAATCAGCCCCAGCATTTT | CASSLRGAYNQPQHF
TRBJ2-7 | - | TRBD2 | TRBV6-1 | TGTGCCATCAGAAAGAGCGGGGTCCGGGACGAGCAGTACTTC | CAIRKSGVRDEQYF
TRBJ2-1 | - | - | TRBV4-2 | TGTGCCAGCAGCCAAGATGTTTCGGGATGGAATGAGCAGTTCTTC | CASSQDVSGWNEQFF
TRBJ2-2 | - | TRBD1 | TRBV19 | TGTGCCAGTAGTAAGACAGGGGTCGCCACCGGGGAGCTGTTTTTT | CASSKTGVATGELFF
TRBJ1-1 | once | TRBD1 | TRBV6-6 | TGTGCCAGCAGCTCCGACAGGGGGCAAGCTTTCTTT | CASSSDRGQAFF
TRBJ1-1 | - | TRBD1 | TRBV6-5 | TGTGCCAGCAGTACGGGGGACAGGGTTTCCCCTGAAGCTTTCTTT | CASSTGDRVSPEAFF
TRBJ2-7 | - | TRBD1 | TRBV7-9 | TGTGCCAGCAGCTTAGTGGGACAGGGCTACGAGCAGTACTTC | CASSLVGQGYEQYF
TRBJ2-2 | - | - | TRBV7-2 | TGTGCCAGCAGCTTATTTAGTTCCGGGGAGCTGTTTTTT | CASSLFSSGELFF
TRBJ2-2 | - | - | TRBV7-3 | TGTGCCAGCAGCCCCTGGAACACCGGGGAGCTGTTTTTT | CASSPWNTGELFF
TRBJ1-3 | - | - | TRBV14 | TGTGCCAGCAGCCACCGGGTTACTGGAAACACCATATATTTT | CASSHRVTGNTIYF
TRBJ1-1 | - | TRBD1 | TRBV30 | TGTGCCTGGAGAGCACCGGGACAGGGGTCCCGTGAAGCTTTCTTT | CAWRAPGQGSREAFF
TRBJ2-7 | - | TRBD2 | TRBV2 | TGTGCCAGCAGTGATTCAAGACTAGCGCAGTACGAGCAGTACTTC | CASSDSRLAQYEQYF
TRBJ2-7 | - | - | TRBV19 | TGTGCCAGTACTCCAGGACACTCCTACGAGCAGTACTTC | CASTPGHSYEQYF
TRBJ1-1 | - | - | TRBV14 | TGTGCCAGCAGCTTTGACAGGTTAACTGAAGCTTTCTTT | CASSFDRLTEAFF
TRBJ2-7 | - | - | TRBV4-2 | TGTGCCAGCAGCCAAGTTTCGAGTGGCGAGCAGTACTTC | CASSQVSSGEQYF
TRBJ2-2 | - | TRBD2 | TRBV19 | TGTGCCAGTAGGAAGGGTAGACTAGCGGGAGCGAACACCGGGGAGCTGTTTTTT | CASRKGRLAGANTGELFF
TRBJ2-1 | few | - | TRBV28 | TGTGCCAGCGAAACTAGACAGGCCTACAATGAGCAGTTCTTC | CASETRQAYNEQFF
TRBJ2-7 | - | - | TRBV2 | TGTGCCAGCAGACGTCAAGGGGGTGTCTGGGACGAGCAGTACTTC | CASRRQGGVWDEQYF
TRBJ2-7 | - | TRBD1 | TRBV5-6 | TGTGCCAGCAGCTCCCGGGACCGCCCCAGGGGGGAGCAGTACTTC | CASSSRDRPRGEQYF
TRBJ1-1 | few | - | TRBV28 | TGTGCCAGCAGTCCATACCGGGTGCCGATGCAGGGCACTGAAGCTTTCTTT | CASSPYRVPMQGTEAFF